This section outlines one T cell receptor (beta chain) sequence together with its context. Its antigen is still unknown. Nothing much larger sits one base from this clone, and base qualities are not available. Genomic DNA was used as template for profiling of TCR beta VDJ combinations and CDR3 sequences. An Illumina HiSeq 2000 was used for TCR repertoire sequencing. The paper's processing steps were these. Repertoire assessment relied on Simpson's diversity index, CDR3 size and DJ length profiles, and TRBV/TRBJ rearrangement plots. The most abundant DNA sequence in the deep sequencing data was defined as the immunodominant clone. CDR3 amino acid sequences were screened for sharing across subjects and were compared with published repertoires and the VDJdb database. The public sequencing data were trimmed at Q25 with fastp and processed into clonotypes with MiXCR by TCRdb, which kept only in-frame beta chains. Rows with one shared CDR3 protein collapse into an entry with the most common genes and DNA. The V and J calls come from TCRdb's annotation, not from the publication. For this sample there are 80,000 to 100,000 distinct CDR3 sequences; about 66% appear just once. The ten most abundant clones make up roughly two thirds of the sample.

This sample is drawn from a study of CD8+CD57+ T cells in acquired aplastic anemia listed by TCRdb under 2018. Concerning the study at large: A mean of approximately 3 ug of DNA, ranging from roughly 0.18 to 30 ug, was extracted from sorted CD4+ and CD8+ cells. CD8+CD57+ expansion was defined as a frequency above the mean frequency observed in healthy subjects. Broader findings and caveats from the paper: Twenty-nine CD8+ CDR3 sequences were found in both patients and controls but appeared to be highly expressed in patients and within the immunodominant clones of the patients. CD8+ Simpson's diversity did not differ significantly between patients and healthy controls (P=0.060).

From a lookup of the germline V gene, CDR1 and CDR2 are SGHTA and FQGTGA. CDR3 length: 19 amino acids, cysteine to phenylalanine. Of all the DNA, just the CDR3 is kept, 57 bases in frame from base 1. Flow cytometry had shown CD8+CD57+ cell expansion in the patients selected for sequencing. Every patient had severe acquired aplastic anemia, diagnosed using the International Study of Aplastic Anemia and Agranulocytosis and Camitta criteria. Patients had received no therapy at the time of blood sampling. The study deep-sequenced TCR repertoires of sorted CD4+ and CD8+ blood T cells from severe aplastic anemia patients and healthy subjects. Patients were enrolled in the USA under clinicaltrials.gov protocols 00001620, 01623167, 00001397, 00071045, 00081523 and 00961064. Ficoll-Paque density gradient centrifugation was used to isolate peripheral blood mononuclear cells. Before DNA extraction, CD4+ and CD8+ T cells were sorted with FACS or magnetic beads.

The sequencing sample was made of sorted CD4+, CD8+, or CD8+CD57+ T cells (not recorded which) from PBMCs. The receptor comes from a human donor with aplastic anemia. The chain is made from TRBV7-3 and TRBJ2-7; the D region is possibly TRBD1 or TRBD2, each matching across 5 bases. The J call may be in error: the DNA end matches TRBJ2-5 better. CDR3 region: CASSLIQTTTGRPQETQYF. The nucleotides read TGTGCCAGCAGCTTAATTCAAACCACGACGGGACGGCCTCAAGAGACCCAGTACTTC.